Listed here are 22 T cell receptor beta chains from one sample, sequenced in a study of identical twins. Each CDR3 protein gets one entry after TCRdb re-called the 5' RACE reads with MiXCR. This table has under 1 million distinct CDR3 sequences, 9% to 15% appearing once. These data were likewise used in another study, on yellow fever vaccine responses in identical twins.

Sequencing input: PBMCs. These TCRs come from a woman under 30 in good health.

On this clonotype itself: At one end the junction does not follow the germline gene, possibly because of a read error. Here the CDR3 reads CCAPTVTSGNNEQFF. As DNA, the CDR3 is TGCTGTGCTCCGACGGTCACTAGCGGAAACAATGAGCAGTTCTTC. The chain joins TRBV20-1 to TRBJ2-1; 8 bases fit TRBD2. Germline values: CDR1 DFQATT, CDR2 SNEGSKA (reference sequence). The CDR3 is 15 residues long.

There are a few counts of this clonotype. The chain uses TRBV9 and TRBJ1-1; the D is unclear. V gave up 3 bases and J gave up 4 bases, with 4 bases separating them. This CDR3 has 11 residues. Germline V gene lookup returns CDR1 SGDLS and CDR2 YYNGEE. CDR3 loop: CASSGVTEAFF. Written as DNA, the CDR3 is TGTGCCAGCAGCGGGGTCACTGAAGCTTTCTTT.

The rearrangement joins TRBV3-1 to TRBJ1-4; D is undetermined. CDR1 LGHDT and CDR2 YNNKEL come from the germline V gene (reference sequence). The CDR3 runs to 18 residues. Deletions cut 1 base from V and 7 bases from J, with 22 bases between. CDR3 protein: CASSQAVGRPAGGEKLFF. In nucleotides, the CDR3 is TGTGCCAGCAGCCAAGCGGTTGGACGCCCGGCGGGAGGTGAAAAACTGTTTTTT.

This clonotype has a handful of counts. The chain joins TRBV4-1 to TRBJ1-1; TRBD1 agrees at 8 bases. Germline CDR1 and CDR2: MGHRA and YSYEKL. CDR3 size: 15 residues. V dropped 0 bases and J dropped 6; count of bases not matched to a gene: 6. The CDR3 bases are TGCGCCAGCAGCCAAGAATGGACAGGGTATTCTGAAGCTTTCTTT. This gives the protein CASSQEWTGYSEAFF.

This clonotype was counted many times. The chain is built from TRBV6-1 and TRBJ2-4; D is ambiguous. The CDR3 totals 14 residues. Germline CDR1 MNHNS, CDR2 SASEGT. V lost 7 bases and J 3 bases, leaving 13 bases between the germline ends. CDR3 nucleotides: TGTGCCAGCAAGAGGACGAGGAACAAAAACATTCAGTACTTC. This codes for CASKRTRNKNIQYF.

The V gene is TRBV20-1, the J gene TRBJ2-7, with D uncertain. CDR3 length: 14 residues. The germline CDR1 and CDR2 sequences are DFQATT and SNEGSKA (reference sequence). V lost 5 bases and J 3 bases, leaving 17 bases between the germline ends. This CDR3 reads CSAVSPGRNYEQYF. The CDR3 DNA sequence: TGCAGTGCTGTCTCCCCCGGGCGCAACTACGAGCAGTACTTC.

This clonotype occurred many times. The chain combines TRBV12-3 or TRBV12-4 with TRBJ1-1; D remains unclear. There are 12 residues in the CDR3. V was clipped by 3 bases and J by 0 bases, with 2 bases between them. Here the CDR3 DNA reads TGTGCCAGCAGTTTCTTGAACACTGAAGCTTTCTTT. As protein: CASSFLNTEAFF.

The chain is built from TRBV6-5 and TRBJ2-7; D is possibly TRBD1 (5 bases). The ends were cut back, 0 bases at V and 3 bases at J, with 15 bases in the middle. From germline, CDR1 is MNHEY and CDR2 SVGAGI. The CDR3 consists of 16 residues. CDR3 bases: TGTGCCAGCAGTTACTCACGACAGCCTTTGAACTACGAGCAGTACTTC. As protein: CASSYSRQPLNYEQYF.

This clonotype has just a few counts. The chain carries TRBV2 and TRBJ2-3; D gene ambiguous. Looked up from germline, CDR1 is SNHLY and CDR2 is FYNNEI. Trimming pared 11 bases from V and 0 bases from J, leaving 12 bases between. This CDR3 has 13 amino acids. CDR3 amino acids: CAPAGPSTDTQYF. The CDR3 DNA follows: TGTGCCCCTGCCGGCCCTAGCACAGATACGCAGTATTTT.

Only a few counts were recorded for this clonotype. V is TRBV20-1 and J is TRBJ2-1; D may be TRBD2 (6 bases). The CDR3 has 14 amino acids. Germline CDR1 DFQATT, CDR2 SNEGSKA (reference sequence). V lost 5 bases and J 0 bases, leaving 11 bases between the germline ends. CDR3 sequence (DNA): TGCAGTGCTCCGAGGAGGGGCTCCTACAATGAGCAGTTCTTC. As protein: CSAPRRGSYNEQFF.

Remarks on this clonotype: At one end, the junction sequence differs from germline, possibly due to a read error. The rearrangement links TRBV3-1 to TRBJ2-7, with 11 bases fitting TRBD1. This CDR3 has 16 amino acids. In germline, CDR1 is LGHDT, CDR2 YNNKEL (reference sequence). The CDR3 bases are TGTGCCTGCAGCCTACGGGACAGGGGGGTCTCCTACGAGCAGTACTTC. Translating it yields CACSLRDRGVSYEQYF.

This clonotype was seen a handful of times. J is TRBJ1-6 and V is TRBV20-1; D is unresolved. CDR3 length equals 14 residues. CDR1 is DFQATT and CDR2 is SNEGSKA in the germline V gene (reference sequence). The CDR3 DNA reads as TGCAGGGCCGGTGAGGTCGACCATAATTCACCCCTCCACTTT. This sequence encodes CRAGEVDHNSPLHF.

The chain employs TRBV20-1 and TRBJ2-7, with unresolved D. V lost 6 bases and J 1 base, leaving 10 bases between the germline ends. This CDR3 comprises 12 residues. Per the germline V gene, CDR1 is DFQATT and CDR2 is SNEGSKA (reference sequence). CDR3 residues: CSAATGSYEQYF. The CDR3 nucleotides read TGCAGTGCGGCGACTGGATCCTACGAGCAGTACTTC.

A word on this clonotype: Because the CDR3 is missing its conserved closing phenylalanine or tryptophan, this is likely a read error. V gene TRBV9 combines with J gene TRBJ2-3; 9 positions agree with TRBD2. Germline CDR1 reads SGDLS; CDR2 reads YYNGEE. V gave up 3 bases and J gave up 0 bases; unmatched junction bases: 5. This CDR3 is 16 amino acids long. In DNA form, the CDR3 reads TGTGCCAGCAGCGAGACTAGCGGATCTAGCACAGATACGCAGTATTCT. Translation: CASSETSGSSTDTQYS.

The rearrangement joins TRBV12-3 or TRBV12-4 to TRBJ2-2; perhaps TRBD1 as D (6 bases). This CDR3 has 13 residues. Trimming took off 6 bases at V and 6 bases at J, with 11 bases between the two ends. The CDR3 spells CASSMTGSGELFF. CDR3 DNA sequence: TGTGCCAGCAGCATGACAGGATCCGGGGAGCTGTTTTTT.

V usage is TRBV5-1 and J usage is TRBJ1-1, with D hard to call. Germline assignment: CDR1 SGHRS and CDR2 YFSETQ. This CDR3 is 13 amino acids long. The V and J ends lost 0 bases and 8 bases respectively, with 11 bases between them. The CDR3 reads CASSLAPEREAFF. In DNA, the CDR3 is TGCGCCAGCAGCTTGGCCCCGGAGCGAGAAGCTTTCTTT.

Here the CDR3 reads CASSQKVQMNTEAFF. The CDR3 DNA is TGTGCCAGCAGCCAAAAGGTCCAGATGAACACTGAAGCTTTCTTT. This chain joins TRBV3-1 and TRBJ1-1; the D is unclear. This CDR3 region has 15 residues. V was pared by 2 bases and J by 0 bases, with 10 bases between. Germline assignment: CDR1 LGHDT and CDR2 YNNKEL (reference sequence).

This clonotype was observed at least ten times. This chain joins TRBV29-1 and TRBJ2-3; D possibly corresponds to TRBD2 (5 bases). The germline V and J ends were trimmed by 6 bases and 8 bases, with 12 bases remaining between them. Germline V gives CDR1 SQVTM, CDR2 ANQGSEA. The CDR3 totals 11 residues. In nucleotides, the CDR3 is TGCAGCGTCGCCCCGGGGAGTACGCAGTATTTT. It encodes CSVAPGSTQYF.

This clonotype was counted many times. This sequence joins TRBV9 and TRBJ2-7, with D uncertain. Germline V gene lookup returns CDR1 SGDLS and CDR2 YYNGEE. This CDR3 comprises 16 residues. V gave up 4 bases and J gave up 5 bases, with 22 bases separating them. In DNA, the CDR3 is TGTGCCAGCAGCCGCTTTGGAGTAGAAGGGTTACACGAGCAGTACTTC. As protein: CASSRFGVEGLHEQYF.

The table lists this clonotype with many counts. The chain uses TRBV5-5 and TRBJ1-5; no clear D. Trimming removed 4 bases at V and 3 bases at J, with 14 bases between. The CDR3 loop spans 15 amino acids. Germline V gene data show CDR1 as SGHKS and CDR2 as YYEKEE (reference sequence). This CDR3 reads CASSPGDGFNQPQHF. In DNA form, the CDR3 reads TGTGCCAGCAGCCCGGGTGACGGATTCAATCAGCCCCAGCATTTT.

This clonotype was seen only a few times. V gene TRBV20-1 combines with J gene TRBJ1-5; 7 nucleotides align to TRBD1. This CDR3 contains 13 residues. Germline-derived CDR1 and CDR2 are DFQATT and SNEGSKA (reference sequence). V shed 6 bases, J shed 5 bases, and the junction held 7 bases outside the gene matches. The CDR3 spells CSASETGDQPQHF. The DNA of the CDR3 is TGCAGTGCGAGCGAAACAGGGGATCAGCCCCAGCATTTT.

This rearrangement joins TRBV7-9 to TRBJ1-1; D is ambiguous. Trimming left V 2 bases short and J 1 base short, with 14 bases between. This CDR3 is built from 16 residues. Germline CDR1 is SEHNR and CDR2 is FQNEAQ (reference sequence). The CDR3 is CASSLFSSKSNTEAFF. The CDR3 bases are TGTGCCAGCAGCTTATTTAGCAGTAAATCGAACACTGAAGCTTTCTTT.